A single sample gave rise to the 19 T cell receptor beta chains below, sequenced in a study of blood T cell repertoires in COVID-19. Repertoires were generated with immunoSEQ multiplex PCR, while TCRdb's copy carries only in-frame clones and drops some. This table has about 170,000 clones, approximately 84% appearing once. Sequencing was done on a sample of peripheral blood. Receptors were obtained from a woman of 80 years or more with COVID-19, enrolled during active disease.

The genes are TRBV29-1 and TRBJ1-4; D is uncertain. CDR1 is SQVTM, CDR2 ANQGSEA, per germline. The CDR3 runs to 14 residues. V lost 4 bases and J lost 0, with 9 bases in between. CDR3 in amino acids: CSVGTDATNEKLFF. The CDR3 region has the DNA TGCAGCGTTGGCACAGATGCAACTAATGAAAAACTGTTTTTT.

This clone has a single count. V gene TRBV5-6 combines with J gene TRBJ1-2; tentatively, D is TRBD1 (5 bases). This CDR3 has 13 amino acids. CDR1 and CDR2 (germline): SGHDT, YYEEEE. V lost 0 bases and J lost 4, with 7 bases in between. CDR3 protein: CASSLGQFYGYTF. The CDR3 nucleotides are TGTGCCAGCAGCTTGGGACAGTTCTATGGCTACACCTTC.

The rearrangement joins TRBV6-2 or TRBV6-3 to TRBJ2-2; D is unclear. With 1 base removed from V and 5 bases from J, the gap between germline ends came to 5 bases. There are 13 residues in the CDR3. Germline assignment: CDR1 MNHEY and CDR2 SVGEGT. DNA of the CDR3: TGTGCCAGCAGTTACTTACGGACCGGGGAGCTGTTTTTT. Protein: CASSYLRTGELFF.

Only one count was recorded for this clone. The rearrangement uses TRBV5-5 and TRBJ2-3; tentatively, D is TRBD2 (5 bases). CDR1 and CDR2 from the germline V gene are SGHKS and YYEKEE (reference sequence). The germline V and J ends were trimmed by 2 bases and 4 bases, with 11 bases remaining between them. The CDR3 runs 14 residues. CDR3 region: CASSLSSGADTQYF. CDR3 bases: TGTGCCAGCAGCTTAAGTTCCGGGGCAGATACGCAGTATTTT.

The V call is TRBV7-2, the J call TRBJ1-1, with unresolved D. The germline CDR1 and CDR2 sequences are SGHTA and FQGNSA. Trimming took off 2 bases at V and 1 base at J, with 8 bases between the two ends. CDR3 length equals 14 residues. DNA of the CDR3: TGTGCCAGCAGCTTAACCCCGGGGAACACTGAAGCTTTCTTT. It translates to CASSLTPGNTEAFF.

This chain joins TRBV28 and TRBJ2-1; weak D call: TRBD1 (6 bases). CDR3 size: 13 residues. Looked up from germline, CDR1 is MDHEN and CDR2 is SYDVKM. The germline V and J ends were trimmed by 6 bases and 3 bases, with 9 bases remaining between them. Here the CDR3 reads CASRGARYNEQFF. CDR3 DNA sequence: TGTGCCAGCAGGGGGGCCCGCTACAATGAGCAGTTCTTC.

The chain combines TRBV4-1 with TRBJ1-5; 7 bases are a match to TRBD1. The germline V gene encodes CDR1 MGHRA and CDR2 YSYEKL. The V segment lost 2 bases and the J segment 4 bases; nucleotides outside the gene matches: 5. The length of the CDR3 is 15 residues. As DNA, the CDR3 is TGCGCCAGCAGCCAACCCGACAGGGAAAATCAGCCCCAGCATTTT. Translated, it gives CASSQPDRENQPQHF.

This clone was seen once. The CDR3 spells CSVVQGTYEQYF. The CDR3 nucleotides are TGCAGCGTTGTGCAGGGAACCTACGAGCAGTACTTC. The chain carries TRBV29-1 and TRBJ2-7, with TRBD1 as a possible D gene (5 bases). This CDR3 comprises 12 residues. Between the trimmed V and J ends, which lost 4 bases and 2 bases, there was a span of 9 bases. In germline, CDR1 is SQVTM, CDR2 ANQGSEA.

This chain links TRBV7-2 with TRBJ2-3, with 9 bases identical to TRBD2. CDR1 SGHTA and CDR2 FQGNSA come from the germline V gene. The CDR3 consists of 18 residues. J was trimmed by 8 bases and V by 1 base; bases with no gene match: 16. The CDR3 nucleotides read TGTGCCAGCAGCTTAGAGCATCCAGGCGGGGGGGCCCTGGCTACGCAGTATTTT. Residues: CASSLEHPGGGALATQYF.

The rearrangement joins TRBV30 to TRBJ1-1; 8 bases align to TRBD1. Losses at the gene ends were 2 bases for V and 5 bases for J; bases not matched to a gene: 10. This CDR3 is built from 15 residues. Germline CDR1 and CDR2: GTSNPN and SVGIG (reference sequence). The DNA for the CDR3 is TGTGCCTGGAGTATCCTCGGACAGGGTAGGACTGAAGCTTTCTTT. Translation: CAWSILGQGRTEAFF.

CDR3 loop: CATSESSPRTGELFF. Written as DNA, the CDR3 is TGTGCCACCAGTGAATCGTCCCCTCGCACCGGGGAGCTGTTTTTT. V usage is TRBV24-1 and J usage is TRBJ2-2; D unresolved. Germline CDR1 and CDR2: KGHDR and SFDVKD. The ends were cut back, 4 bases at V and 4 bases at J, with 12 bases in the middle. CDR3 length: 15 amino acids.

The chain combines TRBV6-5 with TRBJ2-1; tentatively, D is TRBD2 (5 bases). Trimming removed 7 bases from V and 3 bases from J, with 10 bases in between. The CDR3 runs to 13 residues. CDR1 is MNHEY and CDR2 is SVGAGI in the germline V gene. This chain's CDR3 is CASMVSVYNEQFF. As DNA, the CDR3 is TGTGCCAGCATGGTTAGCGTCTACAATGAGCAGTTCTTC.

This chain uses TRBV12-5 with TRBJ2-6, with 9 bases matching TRBD1. The CDR3 has 20 amino acids. Germline-derived CDR1 and CDR2 are LGHNT and FRNRAP. V was clipped by 1 base and J by 2 bases; unmatched bases: 12. CDR3 amino acids: CASGLARDRVNLAGANVLTF. CDR3 coding DNA: TGTGCTAGTGGTTTGGCTCGGGACAGGGTAAACTTGGCTGGGGCCAACGTCCTGACTTTC.

This rearrangement joins TRBV6-5 to TRBJ2-7; the D is unclear. Trimming took 8 bases from V and 4 from J, leaving 15 bases between them. The CDR3 has 13 amino acids. Germline V gives CDR1 MNHEY, CDR2 SVGAGI. The CDR3 protein is CASLDRHVYEQYF. The CDR3 coding sequence is TGTGCCAGCCTTGATAGACACGTTTACGAGCAGTACTTC.

The chain joins TRBV6-2 or TRBV6-3 to TRBJ1-2; TRBD1 matches 9 bases. With V trimmed by 5 bases and J by 8 bases, 6 bases remained unmatched. Germline CDR1 and CDR2: MNHEY and SVGEGT. The CDR3 is made up of 13 amino acids. CDR3 loop: CASSRGQGIGYTF. CDR3 DNA sequence: TGTGCCAGCAGTCGGGGACAGGGCATCGGCTACACCTTC.

The chain is built from TRBV30 and TRBJ2-7; 7 bases agree with TRBD1. V shed 1 base and J 0 bases; nucleotides not matched to a gene: 0. Germline values: CDR1 GTSNPN, CDR2 SVGIG (reference sequence). The CDR3 has 13 amino acids. The CDR3 nucleotides are TGTGCCTGGAGTGGGACAGGCTCCTACGAGCAGTACTTC. Protein: CAWSGTGSYEQYF.

J is TRBJ2-7 and V is TRBV2; 8 bases align to TRBD2. V trimming: 6 bases; J trimming: 5 bases; junction bases outside the gene matches: 9. CDR1 SNHLY and CDR2 FYNNEI come from the germline V gene. The CDR3 covers 14 residues. CDR3: CASRDGGGRNEQYF. The CDR3, as DNA: TGTGCCAGCAGGGACGGCGGGGGGAGAAACGAGCAGTACTTC.

The chain combines TRBV20-1 with TRBJ1-2; D not certain. There are 9 residues in the CDR3. Germline V gene sequence: CDR1 DFQATT, CDR2 SNEGSKA (reference sequence). Trimming removed 4 bases from V and 6 bases from J, with 3 bases in between. The CDR3 reads CSATDGYTF. The CDR3 DNA reads as TGCAGTGCTACGGATGGCTACACCTTC.

This clone was recorded only once. V gene TRBV12-3 or TRBV12-4 combines with J gene TRBJ2-1, with 9 bases aligning to TRBD2. Trimming cost V 5 bases and J 6 bases; bases outside gene matches: 2. The CDR3 is 13 residues long. CDR3 loop: CASSETSGNEQFF. CDR3 DNA: TGTGCCAGCAGTGAGACTAGCGGCAATGAGCAGTTCTTC.